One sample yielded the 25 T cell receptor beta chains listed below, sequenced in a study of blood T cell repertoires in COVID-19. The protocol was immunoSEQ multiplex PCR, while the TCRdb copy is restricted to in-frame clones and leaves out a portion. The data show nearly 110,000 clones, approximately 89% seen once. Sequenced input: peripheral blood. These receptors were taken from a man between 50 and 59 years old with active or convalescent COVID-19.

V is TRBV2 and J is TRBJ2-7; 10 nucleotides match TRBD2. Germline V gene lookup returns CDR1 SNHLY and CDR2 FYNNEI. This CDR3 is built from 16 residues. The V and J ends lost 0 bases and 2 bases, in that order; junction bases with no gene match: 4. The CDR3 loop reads CASSEAGAGGAYEQYF. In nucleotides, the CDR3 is TGTGCCAGCAGTGAAGCGGGAGCGGGGGGGGCCTACGAGCAGTACTTC.

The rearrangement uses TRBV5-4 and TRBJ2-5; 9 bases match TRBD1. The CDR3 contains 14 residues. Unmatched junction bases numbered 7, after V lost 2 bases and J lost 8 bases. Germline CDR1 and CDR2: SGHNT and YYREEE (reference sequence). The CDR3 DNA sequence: TGTGCCAGCAGCTTTGAAGGGACAGGGCAAACCCAGTACTTC. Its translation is CASSFEGTGQTQYF.

The CDR3 here is CASSLGVATTNYGYTF. In DNA, the CDR3 is TGTGCCAGCAGCTTAGGGGTAGCCACCACTAACTATGGCTACACCTTC. This chain connects TRBV7-9 to TRBJ1-2; D remains ambiguous. The CDR3 totals 16 residues. From germline, CDR1 is SEHNR and CDR2 FQNEAQ (reference sequence). V was pared by 1 base and J by 0 bases, with 12 bases between.

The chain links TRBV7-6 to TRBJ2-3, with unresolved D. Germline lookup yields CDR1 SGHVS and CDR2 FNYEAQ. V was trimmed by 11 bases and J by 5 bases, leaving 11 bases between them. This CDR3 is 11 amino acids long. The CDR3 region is CAGGLKDTQYF. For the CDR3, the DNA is TGTGCCGGCGGTCTTAAAGATACGCAGTATTTT.

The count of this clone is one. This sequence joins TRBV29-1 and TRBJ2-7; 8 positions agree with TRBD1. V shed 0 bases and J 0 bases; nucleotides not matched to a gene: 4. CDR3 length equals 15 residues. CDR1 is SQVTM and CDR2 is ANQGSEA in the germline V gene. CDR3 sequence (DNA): TGCAGCGTTGAAGAGGCAGGGGGCCGCTCCTACGAGCAGTACTTC. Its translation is CSVEEAGGRSYEQYF.

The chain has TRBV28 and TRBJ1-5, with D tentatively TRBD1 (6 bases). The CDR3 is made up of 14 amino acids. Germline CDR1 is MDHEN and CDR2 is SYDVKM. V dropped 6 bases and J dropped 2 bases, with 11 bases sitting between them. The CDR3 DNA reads TGTGCCAGCAGGACACAGGGTCGCAATCAGCCCCAGCATTTT. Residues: CASRTQGRNQPQHF. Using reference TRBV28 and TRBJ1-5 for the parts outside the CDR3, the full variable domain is DVKVTQSSRYLVKRTGEKVFLECVQDMDHENMFWYRQDPGLGLRLIYFSYDVKMKEKGDIPEGYSVSREKKERFSLILESASTNQTSMYLCASRTQGRNQPQHFGDGTRLSIL.

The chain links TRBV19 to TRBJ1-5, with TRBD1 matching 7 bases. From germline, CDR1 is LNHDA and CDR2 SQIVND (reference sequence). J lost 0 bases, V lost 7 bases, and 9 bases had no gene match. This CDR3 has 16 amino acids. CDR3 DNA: TGTGCCAGTATAGAGGGGACAGCCTATAGCAATCAGCCCCAGCATTTT. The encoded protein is CASIEGTAYSNQPQHF.

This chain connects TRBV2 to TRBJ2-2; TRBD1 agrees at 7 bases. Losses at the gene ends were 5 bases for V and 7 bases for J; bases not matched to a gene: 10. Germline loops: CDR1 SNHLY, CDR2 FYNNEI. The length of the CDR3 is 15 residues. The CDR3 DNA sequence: TGTGCCAGCAGTCGAGGCCAGGGGGATTTCGGGGAGCTGTTTTTT. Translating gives CASSRGQGDFGELFF.

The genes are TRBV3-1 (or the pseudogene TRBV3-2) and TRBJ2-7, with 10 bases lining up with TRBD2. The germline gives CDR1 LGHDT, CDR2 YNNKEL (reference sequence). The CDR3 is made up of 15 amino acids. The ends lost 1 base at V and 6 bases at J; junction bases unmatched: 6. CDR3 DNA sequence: TGTGCCAGCAGCCAAGTTGGTAGCGGGAGGATCGAGCAGTACTTC. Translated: CASSQVGSGRIEQYF.

In nucleotides, the CDR3 is TGTGCCATCACAGGGGGCCCCTACGAGCAGTACTTC. Translation gives CAITGGPYEQYF. The chain employs TRBV2 and TRBJ2-7; 9 bases match TRBD1. V shed 10 bases and J 2 bases; nucleotides not matched to a gene: 3. CDR3 size: 12 residues. From germline, CDR1 is SNHLY and CDR2 FYNNEI.

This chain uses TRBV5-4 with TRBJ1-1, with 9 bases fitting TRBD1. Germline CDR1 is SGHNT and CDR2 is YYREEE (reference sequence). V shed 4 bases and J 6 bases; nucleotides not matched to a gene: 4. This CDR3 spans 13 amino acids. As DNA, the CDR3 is TGTGCCAGCAGCCTACAGGGGGCCCCTGAAGCTTTCTTT. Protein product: CASSLQGAPEAFF.

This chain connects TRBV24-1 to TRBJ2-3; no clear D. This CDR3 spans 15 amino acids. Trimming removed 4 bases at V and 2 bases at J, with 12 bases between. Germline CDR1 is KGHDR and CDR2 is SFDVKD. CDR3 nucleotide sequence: TGTGCCACCAGTGACGTACAAGACTTCACAGATACGCAGTATTTT. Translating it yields CATSDVQDFTDTQYF.

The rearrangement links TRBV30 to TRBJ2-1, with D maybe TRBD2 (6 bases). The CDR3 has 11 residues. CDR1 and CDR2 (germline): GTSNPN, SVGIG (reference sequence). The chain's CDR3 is CVGGGYNEQFF. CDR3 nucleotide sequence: TGTGTCGGGGGTGGGTACAATGAGCAGTTCTTC.

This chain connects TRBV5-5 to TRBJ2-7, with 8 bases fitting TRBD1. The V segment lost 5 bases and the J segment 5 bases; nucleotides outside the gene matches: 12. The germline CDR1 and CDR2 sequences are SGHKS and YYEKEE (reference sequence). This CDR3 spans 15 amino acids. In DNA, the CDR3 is TGTGCCAGCAGTCAATTGAGACAGGGGAACCACGAGCAGTACTTC. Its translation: CASSQLRQGNHEQYF.

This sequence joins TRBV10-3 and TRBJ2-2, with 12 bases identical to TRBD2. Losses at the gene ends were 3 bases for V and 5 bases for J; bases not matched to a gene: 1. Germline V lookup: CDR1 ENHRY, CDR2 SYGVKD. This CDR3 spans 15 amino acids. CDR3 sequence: CAISDTSGRTGELFF. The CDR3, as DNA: TGTGCCATCAGTGACACTAGCGGGAGGACCGGGGAGCTGTTTTTT.

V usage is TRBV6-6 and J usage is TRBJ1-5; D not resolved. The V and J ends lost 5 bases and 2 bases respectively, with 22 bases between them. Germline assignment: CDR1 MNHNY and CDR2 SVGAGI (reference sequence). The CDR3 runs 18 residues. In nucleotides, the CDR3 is TGTGCCAGCAGTCCCTACCCCCTTCCAAATTACGGCAATCAGCCCCAGCATTTT. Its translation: CASSPYPLPNYGNQPQHF.

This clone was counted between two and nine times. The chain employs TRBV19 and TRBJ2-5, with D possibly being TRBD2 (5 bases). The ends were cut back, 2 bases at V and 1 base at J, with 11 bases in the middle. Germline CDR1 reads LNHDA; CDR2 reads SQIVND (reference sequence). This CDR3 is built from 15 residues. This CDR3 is CASSILGNFQETQYF. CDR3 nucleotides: TGTGCCAGTAGTATACTCGGGAATTTCCAAGAGACCCAGTACTTC. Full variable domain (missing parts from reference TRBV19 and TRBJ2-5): DGGITQSPKYLFRKEGQNVTLSCEQNLNHDAMYWYRQDPGQGLRLIYYSQIVNDFQKGDIAEGYSVSREKKESFPLTVTSAQKNPTAFYLCASSILGNFQETQYFGPGTRLLVL.

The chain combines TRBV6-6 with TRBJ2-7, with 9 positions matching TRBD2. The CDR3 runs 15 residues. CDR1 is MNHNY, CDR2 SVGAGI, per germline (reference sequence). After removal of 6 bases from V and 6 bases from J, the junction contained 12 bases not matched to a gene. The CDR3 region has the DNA TGTGCCAGCAGCCCCCAAAGCGGGAGGACCCGCGAGCAGTACTTC. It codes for CASSPQSGRTREQYF.

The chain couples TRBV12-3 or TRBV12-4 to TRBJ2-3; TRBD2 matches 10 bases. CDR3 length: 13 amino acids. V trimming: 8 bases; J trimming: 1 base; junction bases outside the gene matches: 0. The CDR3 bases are TGTGCCAGCGGGACTAGCGGCACAGATACGCAGTATTTT. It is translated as CASGTSGTDTQYF.

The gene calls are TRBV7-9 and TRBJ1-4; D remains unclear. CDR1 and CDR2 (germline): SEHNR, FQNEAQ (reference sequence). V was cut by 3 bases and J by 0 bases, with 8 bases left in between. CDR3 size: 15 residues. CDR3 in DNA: TGTGCCAGCAGCTTTTTCGGGGCAACTAATGAAAAACTGTTTTTT. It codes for CASSFFGATNEKLFF.

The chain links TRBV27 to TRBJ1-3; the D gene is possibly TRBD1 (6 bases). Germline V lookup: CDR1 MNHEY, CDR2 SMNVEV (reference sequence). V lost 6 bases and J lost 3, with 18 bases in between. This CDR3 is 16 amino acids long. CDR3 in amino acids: CASRALDRRYGNTIYF. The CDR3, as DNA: TGTGCCAGCAGAGCCCTTGACAGGAGATATGGAAACACCATATATTTT.

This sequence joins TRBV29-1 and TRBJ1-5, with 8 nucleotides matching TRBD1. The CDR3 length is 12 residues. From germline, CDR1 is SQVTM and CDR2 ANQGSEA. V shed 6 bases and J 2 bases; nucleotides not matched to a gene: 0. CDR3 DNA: TGCAGCGTGGGACAGGGCAATCAGCCCCAGCATTTT. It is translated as CSVGQGNQPQHF.

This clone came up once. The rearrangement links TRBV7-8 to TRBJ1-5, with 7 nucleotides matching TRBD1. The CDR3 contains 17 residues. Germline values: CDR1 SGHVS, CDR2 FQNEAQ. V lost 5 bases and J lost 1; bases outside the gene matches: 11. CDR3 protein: CASSPKQGNPSNQPQHF. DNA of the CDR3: TGTGCCAGCAGCCCGAAACAGGGGAACCCGAGCAATCAGCCCCAGCATTTT.

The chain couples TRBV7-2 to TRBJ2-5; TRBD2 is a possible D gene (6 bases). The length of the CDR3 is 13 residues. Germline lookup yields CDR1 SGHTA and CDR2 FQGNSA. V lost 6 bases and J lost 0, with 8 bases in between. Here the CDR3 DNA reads TGTGCCAGCAGGGGGGGAAACCAAGAGACCCAGTACTTC. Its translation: CASRGGNQETQYF.

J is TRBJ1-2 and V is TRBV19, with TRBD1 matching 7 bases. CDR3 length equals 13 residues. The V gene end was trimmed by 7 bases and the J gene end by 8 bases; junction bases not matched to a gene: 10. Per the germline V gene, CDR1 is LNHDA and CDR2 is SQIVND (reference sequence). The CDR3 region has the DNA TGTGCCAGTACCTTGGACAGGCAAGGAGGCTACACCTTC. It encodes CASTLDRQGGYTF.